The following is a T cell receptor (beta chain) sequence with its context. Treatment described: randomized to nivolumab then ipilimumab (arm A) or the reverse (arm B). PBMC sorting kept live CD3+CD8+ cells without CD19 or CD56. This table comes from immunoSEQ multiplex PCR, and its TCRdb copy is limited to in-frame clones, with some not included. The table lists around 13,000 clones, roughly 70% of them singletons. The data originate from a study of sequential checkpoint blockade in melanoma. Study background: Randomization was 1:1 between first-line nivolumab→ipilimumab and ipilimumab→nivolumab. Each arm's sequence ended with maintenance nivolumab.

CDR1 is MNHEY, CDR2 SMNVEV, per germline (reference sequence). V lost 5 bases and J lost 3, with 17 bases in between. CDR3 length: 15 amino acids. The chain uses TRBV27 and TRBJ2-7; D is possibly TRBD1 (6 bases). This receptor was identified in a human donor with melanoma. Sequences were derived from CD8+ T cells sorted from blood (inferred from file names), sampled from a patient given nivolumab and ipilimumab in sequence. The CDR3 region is CASSPRGIYVYEQYV. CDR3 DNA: TGTGCCAGCAGTCCAAGGGGGATCTATGTCTACGAGCAGTACGTC.